This T cell receptor (beta chain) derives from a study of blood T cell repertoires in COVID-19. Produced via immunoSEQ multiplex PCR; TCRdb's table is partial and in-frame only. The profile shows a few hundred thousand clones, about 90% of them singletons. The CDR3 consists of 14 residues. CDR1 SEHNR and CDR2 FQNEAQ come from the germline V gene (reference sequence). V shed 5 bases, J shed 5 bases, and the junction held 6 bases outside the gene matches. The sample consisted of peripheral blood. The receptor was isolated from a woman aged 25 to 39 who had recovered from COVID-19. The genes are TRBV7-9 and TRBJ2-7, with 10 positions matching TRBD1. CDR3 amino acids: CASSTGTGANEQYF. The CDR3 coding sequence is TGTGCCAGCAGCACCGGGACAGGGGCGAACGAGCAGTACTTC.